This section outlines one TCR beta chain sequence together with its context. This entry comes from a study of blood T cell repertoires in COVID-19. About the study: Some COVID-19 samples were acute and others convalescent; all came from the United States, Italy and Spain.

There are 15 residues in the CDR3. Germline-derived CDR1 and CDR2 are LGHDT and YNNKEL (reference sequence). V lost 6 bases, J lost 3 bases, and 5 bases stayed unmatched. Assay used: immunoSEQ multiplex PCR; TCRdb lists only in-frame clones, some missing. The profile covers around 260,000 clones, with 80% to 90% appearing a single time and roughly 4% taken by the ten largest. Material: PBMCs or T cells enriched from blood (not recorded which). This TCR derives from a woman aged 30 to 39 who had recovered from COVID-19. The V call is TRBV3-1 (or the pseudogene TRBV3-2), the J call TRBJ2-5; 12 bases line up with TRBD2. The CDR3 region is CASRPSGGAEETQYF. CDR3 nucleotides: TGTGCCAGCAGGCCTAGCGGGGGGGCGGAAGAGACCCAGTACTTC.